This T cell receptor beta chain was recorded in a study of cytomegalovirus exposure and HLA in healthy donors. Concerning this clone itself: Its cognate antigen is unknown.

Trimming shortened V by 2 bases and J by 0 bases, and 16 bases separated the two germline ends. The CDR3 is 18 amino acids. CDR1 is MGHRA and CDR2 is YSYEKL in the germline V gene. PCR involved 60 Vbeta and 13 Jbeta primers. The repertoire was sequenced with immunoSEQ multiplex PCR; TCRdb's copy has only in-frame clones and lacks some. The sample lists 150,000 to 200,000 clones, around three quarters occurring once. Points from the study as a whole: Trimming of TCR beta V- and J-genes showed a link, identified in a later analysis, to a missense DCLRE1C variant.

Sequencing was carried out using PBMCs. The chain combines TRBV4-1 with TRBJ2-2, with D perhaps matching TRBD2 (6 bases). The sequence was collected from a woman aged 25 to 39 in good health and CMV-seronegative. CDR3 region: CASSQLPLAVANTGELFF. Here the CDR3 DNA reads TGCGCCAGCAGCCAACTCCCTTTAGCGGTCGCGAACACCGGGGAGCTGTTTTTT.